A single sample gave rise to the 5 T cell receptor beta chains below, sequenced in a study of blood T cell repertoires in COVID-19. TCRdb's copy holds only in-frame clones and misses some; the assay was immunoSEQ multiplex PCR. The table records hundreds of thousands of clones, 85% of them present only once. What was sequenced was PBMCs or T cells enriched from blood (not recorded which). The receptors derive from a woman younger than 45 who had been exposed to COVID-19.

V gene TRBV2 combines with J gene TRBJ2-7, with D perhaps matching TRBD1 (6 bases). The CDR3 is made up of 15 amino acids. Germline CDR1 reads SNHLY; CDR2 reads FYNNEI. Trimming removed 7 bases from V and 1 base from J, with 17 bases in between. In DNA form, the CDR3 reads TGTGCCAGCAAAACGACTTGGGACATGTCCTACGAGCAGTACTTC. Its protein is CASKTTWDMSYEQYF.

This sequence joins TRBV3-1 (or the pseudogene TRBV3-2) and TRBJ1-5; no firm D call. CDR1 and CDR2 (germline): LGHDT, YNNKEL (reference sequence). V lost 0 bases and J 6 bases, leaving 12 bases between the germline ends. This CDR3 is built from 15 residues. CDR3 sequence: CASSQDPGVSQPQHF. The CDR3 bases are TGTGCCAGCAGCCAAGATCCCGGGGTCAGTCAGCCCCAGCATTTT.

V is TRBV7-9 and J is TRBJ2-1; 9 bases match TRBD2. CDR1 is SEHNR, CDR2 FQNEAQ, per germline (reference sequence). The length of the CDR3 is 15 residues. J was trimmed by 6 bases and V by 0 bases; bases with no gene match: 3. The CDR3 DNA reads as TGTGCCAGCAGCTTAGCGGGCGGGAGGGCCAATGAGCAGTTCTTC. Protein sequence: CASSLAGGRANEQFF. Full variable domain (outside the CDR3, taken from reference TRBV7-9 and TRBJ2-1): DTGVSQNPRHKITKRGQNVTFRCDPISEHNRLYWYRQTLGQGPEFLTYFQNEAQLEKSRLLSDRFSAERPKGSFSTLEIQRTEQGDSAMYLCASSLAGGRANEQFFGPGTRLTVL.

The chain employs TRBV4-2 and TRBJ1-4; 8 bases are shared with TRBD1. Germline CDR1 is LGHNA and CDR2 is YNFKEQ. The CDR3 is made up of 16 amino acids. The V segment lost 4 bases and the J segment 8 bases; nucleotides outside the gene matches: 12. DNA for the CDR3: TGTGCCAGCAGCCGATTGGGACAGGCTGTTCTCGAAAAACTGTTTTTT. Translation gives CASSRLGQAVLEKLFF.

This chain connects TRBV27 to TRBJ1-6; D not resolved. The CDR3 is made up of 15 amino acids. Germline CDR1 and CDR2: MNHEY and SMNVEV (reference sequence). V was cut by 1 base and J by 7 bases, with 11 bases left in between. CDR3 nucleotides: TGTGCCAGCAGTTTATTTACAGACAAGAATTCACCCCTCCACTTT. Amino acids: CASSLFTDKNSPLHF.